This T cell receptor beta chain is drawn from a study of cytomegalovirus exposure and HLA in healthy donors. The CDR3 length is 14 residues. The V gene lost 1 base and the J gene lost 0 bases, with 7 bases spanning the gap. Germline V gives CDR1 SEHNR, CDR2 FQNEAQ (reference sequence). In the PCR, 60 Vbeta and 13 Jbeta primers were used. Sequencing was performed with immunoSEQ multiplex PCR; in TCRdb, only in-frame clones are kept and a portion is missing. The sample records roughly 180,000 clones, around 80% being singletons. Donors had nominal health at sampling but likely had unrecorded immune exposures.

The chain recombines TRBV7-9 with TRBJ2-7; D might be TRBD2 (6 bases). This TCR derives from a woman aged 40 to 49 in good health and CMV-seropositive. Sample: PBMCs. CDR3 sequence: CASSLDGSSYEQYF. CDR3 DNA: TGTGCCAGCAGCTTAGACGGGAGCTCCTACGAGCAGTACTTC.